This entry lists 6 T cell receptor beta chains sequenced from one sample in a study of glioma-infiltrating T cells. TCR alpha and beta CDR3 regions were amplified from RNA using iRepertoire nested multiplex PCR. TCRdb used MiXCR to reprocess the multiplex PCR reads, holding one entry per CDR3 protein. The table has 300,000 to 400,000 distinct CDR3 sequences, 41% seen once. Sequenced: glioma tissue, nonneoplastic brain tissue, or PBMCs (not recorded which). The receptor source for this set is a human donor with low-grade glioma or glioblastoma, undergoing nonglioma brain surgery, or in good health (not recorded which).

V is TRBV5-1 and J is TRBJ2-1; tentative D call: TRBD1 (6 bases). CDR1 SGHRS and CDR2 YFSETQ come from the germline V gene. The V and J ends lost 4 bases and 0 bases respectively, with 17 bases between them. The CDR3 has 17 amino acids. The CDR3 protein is CASSLRGEGDSYNEQFF. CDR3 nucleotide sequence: TGCGCCAGCAGCCTACGGGGTGAGGGGGACTCCTACAATGAGCAGTTCTTC.

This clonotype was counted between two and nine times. Here the CDR3 DNA reads TGTGCCAGCAGTGAAGGGAGGGCCAAAAACATTCAGTACTTC. It encodes CASSEGRAKNIQYF. The rearrangement joins TRBV2 to TRBJ2-4, with a possible D match to TRBD2 (5 bases). In germline, CDR1 is SNHLY, CDR2 FYNNEI. The CDR3 consists of 14 residues. V was pared by 1 base and J by 1 base, with 5 bases between.

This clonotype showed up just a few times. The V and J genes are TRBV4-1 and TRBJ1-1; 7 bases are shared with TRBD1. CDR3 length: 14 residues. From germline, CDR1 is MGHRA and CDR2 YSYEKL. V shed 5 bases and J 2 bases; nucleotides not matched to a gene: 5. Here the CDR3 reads CASSFRDSNTEAFF. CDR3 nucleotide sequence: TGCGCCAGCAGCTTCCGGGACAGCAACACTGAAGCTTTCTTT.

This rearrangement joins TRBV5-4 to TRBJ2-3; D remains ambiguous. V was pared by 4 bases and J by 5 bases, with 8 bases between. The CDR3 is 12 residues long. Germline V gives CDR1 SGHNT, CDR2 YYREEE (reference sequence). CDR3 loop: CASSRVLDTQYF. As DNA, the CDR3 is TGTGCCAGCAGCAGGGTCCTAGATACGCAGTATTTT.

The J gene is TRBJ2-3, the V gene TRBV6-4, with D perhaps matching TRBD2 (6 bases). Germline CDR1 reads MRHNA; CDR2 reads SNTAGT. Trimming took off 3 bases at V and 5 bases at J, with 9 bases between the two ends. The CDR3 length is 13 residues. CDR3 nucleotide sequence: TGTGCCAGCAGTGAACTAGCAGGAGATACGCAGTATTTT. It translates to CASSELAGDTQYF.

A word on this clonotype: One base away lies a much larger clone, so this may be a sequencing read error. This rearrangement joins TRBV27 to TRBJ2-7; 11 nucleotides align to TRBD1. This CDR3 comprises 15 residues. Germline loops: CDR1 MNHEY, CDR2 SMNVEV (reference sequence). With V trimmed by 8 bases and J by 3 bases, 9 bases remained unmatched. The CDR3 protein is CASGPSGTGGYEQYF. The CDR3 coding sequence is TGTGCCAGCGGTCCATCCGGGACAGGGGGCTACGAGCAGTACTTC.